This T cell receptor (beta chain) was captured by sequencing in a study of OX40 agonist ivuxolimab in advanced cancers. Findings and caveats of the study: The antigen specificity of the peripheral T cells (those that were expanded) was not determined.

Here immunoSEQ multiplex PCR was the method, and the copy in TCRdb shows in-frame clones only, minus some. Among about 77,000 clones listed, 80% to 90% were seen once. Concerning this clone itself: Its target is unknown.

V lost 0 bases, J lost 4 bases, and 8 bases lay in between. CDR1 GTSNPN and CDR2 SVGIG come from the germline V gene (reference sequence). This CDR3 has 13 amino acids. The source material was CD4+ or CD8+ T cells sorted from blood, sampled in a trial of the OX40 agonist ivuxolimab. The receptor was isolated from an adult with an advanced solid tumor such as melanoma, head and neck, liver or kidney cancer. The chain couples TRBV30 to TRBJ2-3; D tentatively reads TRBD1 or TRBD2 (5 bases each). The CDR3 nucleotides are TGTGCCTGGAGTGTGAAGGGACCAGATACGCAGTATTTT. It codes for CAWSVKGPDTQYF.